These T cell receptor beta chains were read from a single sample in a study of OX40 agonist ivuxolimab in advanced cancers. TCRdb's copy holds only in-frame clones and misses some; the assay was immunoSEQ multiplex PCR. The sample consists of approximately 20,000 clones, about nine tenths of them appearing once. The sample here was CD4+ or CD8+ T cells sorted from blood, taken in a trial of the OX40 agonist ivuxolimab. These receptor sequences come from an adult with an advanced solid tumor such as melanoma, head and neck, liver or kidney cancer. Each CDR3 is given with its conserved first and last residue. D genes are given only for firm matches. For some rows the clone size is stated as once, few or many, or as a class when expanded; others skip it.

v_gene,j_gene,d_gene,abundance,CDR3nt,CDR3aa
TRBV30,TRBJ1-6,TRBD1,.,TGTGCCTGGAGTATCCCCAGGGGGCGAAAATCACCCCTCCACTTT,CAWSIPRGRKSPLHF
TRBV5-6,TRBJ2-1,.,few,TGTGCCAGCAGCTTGGGAATAGACAATGAGCAGTTCTTC,CASSLGIDNEQFF
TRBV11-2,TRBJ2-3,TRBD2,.,TGTGCCAGCAGCCTCACTAGCGGGGGGGGAGATACGCAGTATTTT,CASSLTSGGGDTQYF
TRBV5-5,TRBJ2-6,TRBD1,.,TGTGCCAGCAGCTTGGCTGGATGTGGGGGACAGGGCTCTGGGGCCAACGTCCTGACTTTC,CASSLAGCGGQGSGANVLTF
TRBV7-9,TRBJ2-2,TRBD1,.,TGTGCCAGCAGCGCGACAGGGGCGGACACCGGGGAGCTGTTTTTT,CASSATGADTGELFF
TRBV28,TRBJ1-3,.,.,TGTGCCAGCAGTCCCCTCTCCAGGGCGGGGGGAAACACCATATATTTT,CASSPLSRAGGNTIYF
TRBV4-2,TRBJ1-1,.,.,TGTGCCAGCAGCCAAGAGATGGTCACCGAGAACACTGAAGCTTTCTTT,CASSQEMVTENTEAFF
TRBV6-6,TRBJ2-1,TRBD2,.,TGTGCCAGCAGTTACCTTCGGACTAGCACCAATGAGCAGTTCTTC,CASSYLRTSTNEQFF
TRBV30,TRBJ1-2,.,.,TGTGCCTCCCCCTGGGCCCTCTCGGGTGGCTACACCTTC,CASPWALSGGYTF
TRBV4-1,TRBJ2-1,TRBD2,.,TGCGCCAGCAGCCAAGTTGGACTAGCAGAAACACCAAGCTCCTACAATGAGCAGTTCTTC,CASSQVGLAETPSSYNEQFF
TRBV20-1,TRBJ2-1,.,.,TGCAGTGTTCCCATCTCGGGGCAGTTCTTC,CSVPISGQFF
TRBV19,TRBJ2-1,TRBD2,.,TGTGCCACCACCCCGGGACTAGCGGGTACCTACAATGAGCAGTTCTTC,CATTPGLAGTYNEQFF
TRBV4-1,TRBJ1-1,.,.,TGCGCCAGCAGCGCCCTTAGAGGGACGATTGTCTCTAAAAGCACTGAAGCTTTCTTT,CASSALRGTIVSKSTEAFF
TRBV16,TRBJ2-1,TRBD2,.,TGTGCCAGCAGACCGGGACTAGCGGTCTACAATGAGCAGTTCTTC,CASRPGLAVYNEQFF
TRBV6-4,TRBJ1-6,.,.,TGTGCCAGCAGTGACACGTATAATTCACCCCTCCACTTT,CASSDTYNSPLHF
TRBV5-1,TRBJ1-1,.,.,TGCGCCAGCAGATTTACAGCGAACACTGAAGCTTTCTTT,CASRFTANTEAFF
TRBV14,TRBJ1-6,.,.,TGTGCCAGCAGTCCCCCCCGTTCACCCCTCCACTTT,CASSPPRSPLHF
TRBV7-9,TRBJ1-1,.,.,TGTGCCAGCAGCCGTGGGGGTGGGGTCGGAAACACTGAAGCTTTCTTT,CASSRGGGVGNTEAFF
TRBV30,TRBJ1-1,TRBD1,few,TGTGCCTGGAGTGCCACAGGGGCCGGCGCTTTCTTT,CAWSATGAGAFF
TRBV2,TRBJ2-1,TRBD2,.,TGTGCCAGCAGTGAAAGTAGCGAAGCGGGGGGTTCCTACAATGAGCAGTTCTTC,CASSESSEAGGSYNEQFF
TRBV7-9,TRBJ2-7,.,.,TGTGCCAGCAGCATAGGGACGAACGAGCAGTACTTC,CASSIGTNEQYF
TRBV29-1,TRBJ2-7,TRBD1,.,TGCAGCGTTGGCGACAGGGGCTACGAGCAGTACTTC,CSVGDRGYEQYF
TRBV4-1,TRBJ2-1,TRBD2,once,TGCGCCAGCAGCCAAGGAGGGACTAGCGGGACCTACAATGAGCAGTTCTTC,CASSQGGTSGTYNEQFF
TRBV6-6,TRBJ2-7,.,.,TGTGCCAGCAGTGTCCCCCCGAGCTACGAGCAGTACTTC,CASSVPPSYEQYF
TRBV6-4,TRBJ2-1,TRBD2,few,TGTGCCAGCAGTGTGGATAGCGGGACCTACAATGAGCAGTTCTTC,CASSVDSGTYNEQFF
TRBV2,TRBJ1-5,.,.,TGTGCCAGCAAGGCAGCCCCAAGTTTCAATCAGCCCCAGCATTTT,CASKAAPSFNQPQHF
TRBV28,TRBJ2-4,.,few,TGTGCCAGCAGTTTCGAGGGGATCTTAGCCAAAAACATTCAGTACTTC,CASSFEGILAKNIQYF
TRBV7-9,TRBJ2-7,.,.,TGTGCCAGCAGTTCCTTTTGGGACGAGCAGTACTTC,CASSSFWDEQYF
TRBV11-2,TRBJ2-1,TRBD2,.,TGTGCCAGCAGTTTTGACTCGCGGGAGGGCCGTGTTTACAATGAGCAGTTCTTC,CASSFDSREGRVYNEQFF
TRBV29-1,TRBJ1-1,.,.,TGCAGCTGGGCCGGGGGGGAAACTGAAGCTTTCTTT,CSWAGGETEAFF
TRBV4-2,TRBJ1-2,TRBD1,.,TGTGCCAGCAGGGAGGGCAGGGGGCAGGGCTACACCTTC,CASREGRGQGYTF
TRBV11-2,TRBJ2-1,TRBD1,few,TGTGCCAGCAGCCAGGGGGTGGTTTTAGATGAGCAGTTCTTC,CASSQGVVLDEQFF
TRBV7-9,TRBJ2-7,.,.,TGTGCCAGCAGCCCCTCTGGGTGGATATACGAGCAGTACTTC,CASSPSGWIYEQYF